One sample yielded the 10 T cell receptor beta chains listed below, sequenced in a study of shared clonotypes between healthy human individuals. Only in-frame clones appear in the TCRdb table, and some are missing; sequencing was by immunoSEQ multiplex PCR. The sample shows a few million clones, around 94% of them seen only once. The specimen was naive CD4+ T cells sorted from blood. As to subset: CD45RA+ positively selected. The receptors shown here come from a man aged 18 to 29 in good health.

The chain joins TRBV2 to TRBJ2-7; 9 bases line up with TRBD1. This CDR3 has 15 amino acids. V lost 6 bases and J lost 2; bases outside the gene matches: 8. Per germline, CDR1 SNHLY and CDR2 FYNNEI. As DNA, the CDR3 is TGTGCCAGCAGCGCATACAGGGGGCAGACCTACGAGCAGTACTTC. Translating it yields CASSAYRGQTYEQYF.

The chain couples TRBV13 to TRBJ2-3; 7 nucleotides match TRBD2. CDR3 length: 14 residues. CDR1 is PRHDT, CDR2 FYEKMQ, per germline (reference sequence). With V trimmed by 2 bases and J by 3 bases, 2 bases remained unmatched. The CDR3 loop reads CASSLWGGTDTQYF. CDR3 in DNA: TGTGCCAGCAGCTTATGGGGGGGGACAGATACGCAGTATTTT.

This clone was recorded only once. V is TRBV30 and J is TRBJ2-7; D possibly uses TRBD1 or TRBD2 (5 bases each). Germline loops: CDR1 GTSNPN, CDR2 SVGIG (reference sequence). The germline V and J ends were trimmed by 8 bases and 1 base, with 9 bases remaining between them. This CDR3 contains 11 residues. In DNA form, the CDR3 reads TGTGCCGGGGGATGGTCCTACGAGCAGTACTTC. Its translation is CAGGWSYEQYF.

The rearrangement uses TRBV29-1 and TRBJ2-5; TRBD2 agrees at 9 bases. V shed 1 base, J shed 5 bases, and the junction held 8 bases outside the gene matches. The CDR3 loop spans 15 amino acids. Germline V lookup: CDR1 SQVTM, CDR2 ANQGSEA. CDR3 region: CSVEVSLAGMETQYF. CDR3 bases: TGCAGCGTTGAAGTTAGTCTAGCGGGGATGGAGACCCAGTACTTC.

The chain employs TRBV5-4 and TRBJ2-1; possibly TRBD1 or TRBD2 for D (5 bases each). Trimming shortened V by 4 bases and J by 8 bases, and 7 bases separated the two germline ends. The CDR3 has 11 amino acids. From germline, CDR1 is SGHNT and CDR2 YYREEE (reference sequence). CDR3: CASSMGDEQFF. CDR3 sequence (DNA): TGTGCCAGCAGCATGGGGGATGAGCAGTTCTTC. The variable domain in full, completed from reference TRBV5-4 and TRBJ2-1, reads ETGVTQSPTHLIKTRGQQVTLRCSSQSGHNTVSWYQQALGQGPQFIFQYYREEENGRGNFPPRFSGLQFPNYSSELNVNALELDDSALYLCASSMGDEQFFGPGTRLTVL.

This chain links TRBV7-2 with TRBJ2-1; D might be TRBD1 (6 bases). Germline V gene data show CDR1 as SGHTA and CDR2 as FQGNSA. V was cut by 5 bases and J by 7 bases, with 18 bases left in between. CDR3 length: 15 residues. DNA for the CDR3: TGTGCCAGCAGCCCCCGGGCAGGGGCAAGGAATGAGCAGTTCTTC. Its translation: CASSPRAGARNEQFF.

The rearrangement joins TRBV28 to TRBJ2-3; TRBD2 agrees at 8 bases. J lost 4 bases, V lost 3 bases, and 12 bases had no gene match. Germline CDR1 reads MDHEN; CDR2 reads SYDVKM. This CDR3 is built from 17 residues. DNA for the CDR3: TGTGCCAGCAGTTTCTCCGGGACTAGTACTAGCGCAGATACGCAGTATTTT. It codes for CASSFSGTSTSADTQYF.

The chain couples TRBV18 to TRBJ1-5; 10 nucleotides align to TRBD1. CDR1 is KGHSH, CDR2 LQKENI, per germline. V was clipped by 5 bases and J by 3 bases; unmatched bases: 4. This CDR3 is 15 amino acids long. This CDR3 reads CASSSGTGDNQPQHF. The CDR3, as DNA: TGTGCCAGCTCATCTGGGACAGGGGACAATCAGCCCCAGCATTTT. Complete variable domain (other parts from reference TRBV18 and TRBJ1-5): NAGVMQNPRHLVRRRGQEARLRCSPMKGHSHVYWYRQLPEEGLKFMVYLQKENIIDESGMPKERFSAEFPKEGPSILRIQQVVRGDSAAYFCASSSGTGDNQPQHFGDGTRLSIL.

CDR3 nucleotides: TGTGCCAGTAGTATATGGGAAGGCACAGATACGCAGTATTTT. It codes for CASSIWEGTDTQYF. This chain connects TRBV19 to TRBJ2-3; no reliable D call. Trimming cost V 2 bases and J 1 base, with 7 bases left between them. Germline V gives CDR1 LNHDA, CDR2 SQIVND (reference sequence). This CDR3 comprises 14 residues.

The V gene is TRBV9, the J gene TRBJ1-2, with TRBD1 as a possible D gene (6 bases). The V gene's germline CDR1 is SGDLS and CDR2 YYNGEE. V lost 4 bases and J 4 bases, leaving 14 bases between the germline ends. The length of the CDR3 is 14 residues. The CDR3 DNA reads TGTGCCAGCAGCTCACACGGGACAAGCTATGGCTACACCTTC. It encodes CASSSHGTSYGYTF.